These 30 T cell receptor beta chains came from one sample sequenced in a study of shared clonotypes between healthy human individuals. TCRdb's table, derived via immunoSEQ multiplex PCR, lists solely in-frame clones and lacks some. This table has some 490,000 clones, about 72% appearing once. Sequencing was carried out using PBMCs. The source of these receptors is a woman aged 40 to 50 in good health. Some clones in this sample may be carry-over from other donors' samples.

DNA of the CDR3: TGTGCCAGTAGTATTCTTACAGGGAGTATCGAAAAACTGTTTTTT. Its translation: CASSILTGSIEKLFF. The chain has TRBV19 and TRBJ1-4, with a weak D call TRBD1 (6 bases). Trimming stripped 3 bases from V and 8 bases from J, with 16 bases between. The CDR3 length is 15 residues. Germline CDR1 LNHDA, CDR2 SQIVND (reference sequence).

The genes are TRBV5-4 and TRBJ1-3; no reliable D call. Trimming shortened V by 3 bases and J by 4 bases, and 8 bases separated the two germline ends. The CDR3 sequence is 13 residues long. CDR1 SGHNT and CDR2 YYREEE come from the germline V gene (reference sequence). The CDR3 DNA sequence: TGTGCCAGCAGCTCGTTGAGCGGAAACACCATATATTTT. Residues: CASSSLSGNTIYF.

The J gene is TRBJ2-2, the V gene TRBV9; tentatively, D is TRBD2 (7 bases). From germline, CDR1 is SGDLS and CDR2 YYNGEE. V dropped 3 bases and J dropped 2 bases, with 17 bases sitting between them. This CDR3 is built from 17 residues. The CDR3 region is CASSGAGGGTNTGELFF. The CDR3 region has the DNA TGTGCCAGCAGCGGGGCCGGCGGGGGCACAAACACCGGGGAGCTGTTTTTT.

This clone was observed a few times. This chain uses TRBV5-4 with TRBJ1-4; tentatively, D is TRBD1 (5 bases). CDR3 length equals 16 residues. V dropped 4 bases and J dropped 7 bases, with 20 bases sitting between them. Per germline, CDR1 SGHNT and CDR2 YYREEE (reference sequence). CDR3 sequence reads: CASSPTGGSLSEKLFF. The CDR3 region has the DNA TGTGCCAGCAGCCCGACGGGGGGATCGTTGAGTGAAAAACTGTTTTTT.

The sample holds one count of this clone. CDR3 loop: CASSLSGWGEQYF. The CDR3, as DNA: TGTGCCAGCAGCTTATCAGGGTGGGGCGAGCAGTACTTC. The chain has TRBV7-2 and TRBJ2-7; TRBD1 is a possible D gene (5 bases). The V gene lost 2 bases and the J gene lost 6 bases, with 11 bases spanning the gap. Germline V lookup: CDR1 SGHTA, CDR2 FQGNSA. The CDR3 has 13 residues.

CDR3 sequence: CAWDGVAGGTGELFF. The DNA of the CDR3 is TGTGCCTGGGACGGAGTAGCGGGAGGGACCGGGGAGCTGTTTTTT. V gene TRBV30 combines with J gene TRBJ2-2; 11 positions agree with TRBD2. V gave up 5 bases and J gave up 5 bases; unmatched junction bases: 7. Per the germline V gene, CDR1 is GTSNPN and CDR2 is SVGIG (reference sequence). The CDR3 is 15 residues long.

J is TRBJ2-2 and V is TRBV30; no clear D gene. Germline V gives CDR1 GTSNPN, CDR2 SVGIG (reference sequence). The CDR3 is 14 residues long. The V gene lost 0 bases and the J gene lost 4 bases, with 9 bases spanning the gap. CDR3 DNA sequence: TGTGCCTGGAGTGTCCCAGGTTCCACCGGGGAGCTGTTTTTT. Residues: CAWSVPGSTGELFF. The complete variable domain, with remaining parts taken from reference TRBV30 and TRBJ2-2, reads SQTIHQWPATLVQPVGSPLSLECTVEGTSNPNLYWYRQAAGRGLQLLFYSVGIGQISSEVPQNLSASRPQDRQFILSSKKLLLSDSGFYLCAWSVPGSTGELFFGEGSRLTVL.

This clone appeared once. The chain combines TRBV27 with TRBJ1-3, with D perhaps matching TRBD1 (5 bases). This CDR3 is built from 14 residues. The V gene lost 4 bases and the J gene lost 3 bases, with 10 bases spanning the gap. Germline V lookup: CDR1 MNHEY, CDR2 SMNVEV (reference sequence). The CDR3 DNA is TGTGCCAGCAGTTATCGGGGGAGTGGAAACACCATATATTTT. The encoded protein is CASSYRGSGNTIYF.

The table lists this clone with a few counts. The chain couples TRBV7-2 to TRBJ1-5, with D unresolved. Germline V lookup: CDR1 SGHTA, CDR2 FQGNSA. Between the trimmed V and J ends, which lost 2 bases and 6 bases, there was a span of 11 bases. The CDR3 contains 14 residues. CDR3 sequence reads: CASSLRSPGQPQHF. The CDR3 region has the DNA TGTGCCAGCAGCTTAAGGTCCCCGGGTCAGCCCCAGCATTTT.

The CDR3 DNA sequence: TGTGCCAGCAGCACCCCTACAGGGACTGAAGCTTTCTTT. Translation: CASSTPTGTEAFF. The chain combines TRBV5-5 with TRBJ1-1; TRBD1 might be the D (6 bases). Germline V CDR1 and CDR2: SGHKS, YYEKEE (reference sequence). Trimming cost V 4 bases and J 5 bases, with 12 bases left between them. The CDR3 totals 13 residues.

This clone was detected only once. The chain couples TRBV19 to TRBJ2-1, with 12 bases that match TRBD2. The germline V gene has CDR1 LNHDA and CDR2 SQIVND (reference sequence). The junction had 17 bases not matched to a gene; V was cut back by 5 bases and J by 12 bases. The CDR3 spans 17 residues. CDR3 sequence: CASSLETSGSFFAAQFF. CDR3 coding DNA: TGTGCCAGTAGTCTCGAGACTAGCGGGAGTTTTTTTGCGGCGCAGTTCTTC.

This chain connects TRBV27 to TRBJ2-2; 9 bases align to TRBD2. Trimming at V came to 0 bases and at J to 3 bases, leaving 11 bases not matched to a gene. The germline V gene has CDR1 MNHEY and CDR2 SMNVEV (reference sequence). This CDR3 comprises 19 residues. Here the CDR3 DNA reads TGTGCCAGCAGTTTATCGAGTAGCGGGAGTGGTTGGGACACCGGGGAGCTGTTTTTT. Encoded protein: CASSLSSSGSGWDTGELFF.

The chain carries TRBV7-9 and TRBJ1-5; 7 nucleotides line up with TRBD1. The CDR3 is made up of 16 amino acids. Germline CDR1 and CDR2: SEHNR and FQNEAQ (reference sequence). The ends lost 5 bases at V and 1 base at J; junction bases unmatched: 8. The CDR3 sequence is CASSQSRGQSNQPQHF. The DNA for the CDR3 is TGTGCCAGCAGCCAATCAAGGGGACAGAGCAATCAGCCCCAGCATTTT.

The gene calls are TRBV6-6 and TRBJ2-2; no reliable D call. V shed 6 bases and J shed 8 bases, with 13 bases lying between them. In germline, CDR1 is MNHNY, CDR2 SVGAGI (reference sequence). The CDR3 contains 13 residues. CDR3 DNA: TGTGCCAGCAGGACGATTCTAGGGGGGGAGCTGTTTTTT. As protein: CASRTILGGELFF.

V is TRBV5-6 and J is TRBJ2-7, with a weak D call TRBD2 (5 bases). The CDR3 extends over 15 amino acids. Germline V gives CDR1 SGHDT, CDR2 YYEEEE. V lost 5 bases and J 0 bases, leaving 15 bases between the germline ends. CDR3 nucleotide sequence: TGTGCCAGCAGTCCCCCTGACGGGGACTCCTACGAGCAGTACTTC. Protein sequence: CASSPPDGDSYEQYF. The full variable domain, completed using reference TRBV5-6 and TRBJ2-7, is DAGVTQSPTHLIKTRGQQVTLRCSPKSGHDTVSWYQQALGQGPQFIFQYYEEEERQRGNFPDRFSGHQFPNYSSELNVNALLLGDSALYLCASSPPDGDSYEQYFGPGTRLTVT.

The chain uses TRBV7-2 and TRBJ1-4, with D possibly TRBD1 on 5 matching bases. There are 14 residues in the CDR3. V was shortened by 1 base and J by 8 bases, with 11 bases between the two germline ends. The germline CDR1 and CDR2 sequences are SGHTA and FQGNSA. CDR3 in amino acids: CASSLGGRGEKLFF. CDR3 nucleotides: TGTGCCAGCAGCTTAGGGGGTAGGGGCGAAAAACTGTTTTTT.

A remark on this clone: This same CDR3 is encoded by further DNA sequences in the sample. V usage is TRBV5-1 and J usage is TRBJ2-5; D is unresolved. Between the trimmed V and J ends, which lost 5 bases and 3 bases, there was a span of 11 bases. This CDR3 contains 13 residues. The germline gives CDR1 SGHRS, CDR2 YFSETQ. CDR3 residues: CASSFPAEETQYF. In DNA, the CDR3 is TGCGCCAGCAGTTTCCCGGCCGAAGAGACCCAGTACTTC.

V gene TRBV5-1 combines with J gene TRBJ2-3, with TRBD2 identical over 13 bases. CDR3 length equals 16 residues. V was clipped by 3 bases and J by 4 bases; unmatched bases: 5. Germline-derived CDR1 and CDR2 are SGHRS and YFSETQ. The CDR3 DNA reads as TGCGCCAGCAGCTCAGGACTAGCGGGAGCATCAGATACGCAGTATTTT. This gives the protein CASSSGLAGASDTQYF.

This chain joins TRBV6-5 and TRBJ1-1; TRBD1 agrees at 7 bases. The V segment lost 6 bases and the J segment 1 base; nucleotides outside the gene matches: 5. This CDR3 has 14 amino acids. The germline V gene has CDR1 MNHEY and CDR2 SVGAGI. CDR3 bases: TGTGCCAGCAGCAGGACAGGATCGAACACTGAAGCTTTCTTT. This sequence encodes CASSRTGSNTEAFF.

The rearrangement joins TRBV6-6 to TRBJ2-2; D is possibly TRBD2 (6 bases). Germline lookup yields CDR1 MNHNY and CDR2 SVGAGI (reference sequence). This CDR3 spans 15 amino acids. V gave up 7 bases and J gave up 2 bases, with 14 bases separating them. The CDR3 DNA reads as TGTGCCAGCACCTACGCGGGGCTCAACACCGGGGAGCTGTTTTTT. It specifies CASTYAGLNTGELFF.

A note on this clone: Just one base apart from a much larger clone, this may be a read error. The J gene is TRBJ1-5, the V gene TRBV7-7; no clear D gene. V shed 3 bases and J shed 0 bases, with 0 bases lying between them. The germline V gene has CDR1 SSHAT and CDR2 FNYEAQ (reference sequence). The CDR3 extends over 12 amino acids. CDR3 residues: CASSFSNQPQHF. The CDR3 DNA reads as TGTGCCAGCAGCTTTAGCAATCAGCCCCAGCATTTT.

This clone was recorded a few times. The chain joins TRBV29-1 to TRBJ2-5, with TRBD2 matching 7 bases. Matching the DNA end better, TRBJ2-7 makes the J call doubtful. The CDR3 runs 14 residues. CDR1 and CDR2 (germline): SQVTM, ANQGSEA. CDR3 DNA: TGCAGCGTCGCCAAAGGACTAGTTGTCTACGAGCAGTACTTC. It codes for CSVAKGLVVYEQYF.

This clone appeared a few times. Other DNA sequences from this sample encode an identical CDR3 as well. CDR3 in DNA: TGTGCCAGCAGCGTTACTTCGGGAAACACCGGGGAGCTGTTTTTT. This sequence encodes CASSVTSGNTGELFF. This sequence joins TRBV9 and TRBJ2-2, with D possibly being TRBD2 (5 bases). The CDR3 covers 15 residues. V gave up 2 bases and J gave up 2 bases, with 10 bases separating them. Germline CDR1 reads SGDLS; CDR2 reads YYNGEE.

This clone has only a few counts. The DNA for the CDR3 is TGTGCCAGCAGCCCGGGGGGACTAGCGGGAGGGCCGCAAACCGGGGAGCTGTTTTTT. Translated, it gives CASSPGGLAGGPQTGELFF. V and J are TRBV5-4 and TRBJ2-2; 16 bases line up with TRBD2. Germline V gene data show CDR1 as SGHNT and CDR2 as YYREEE (reference sequence). This CDR3 is 19 amino acids long. V gave up 4 bases and J gave up 5 bases; unmatched junction bases: 11.

This clone was seen more than once but under ten times. The rearrangement joins TRBV7-9 to TRBJ2-1; either TRBD1 or TRBD2 may fit D (5 bases each). V dropped 1 base and J dropped 1 base, with 8 bases sitting between them. In germline, CDR1 is SEHNR, CDR2 FQNEAQ (reference sequence). CDR3 length: 15 amino acids. The CDR3 is CASSLGDPSYNEQFF. DNA of the CDR3: TGTGCCAGCAGCTTAGGGGACCCATCCTACAATGAGCAGTTCTTC.

The rearrangement uses TRBV5-1 and TRBJ1-1, with a tentative D call TRBD1 (5 bases). Deletions cut 3 bases from V and 6 bases from J, with 9 bases between. The CDR3 is made up of 12 amino acids. Germline V CDR1 and CDR2: SGHRS, YFSETQ. The DNA of the CDR3 is TGCGCCAGCAGCTCCCAGGGCCCTGAAGCTTTCTTT. Translation gives CASSSQGPEAFF.

This clone was detected only a few times. Other DNA sequences in this specimen translate into the identical CDR3. V usage is TRBV6-4 and J usage is TRBJ2-1; TRBD2 matches at 8 bases. Germline V gene sequence: CDR1 MRHNA, CDR2 SNTAGT. Trimming removed 0 bases from V and 4 bases from J; junction bases left unmatched: 2. The CDR3 is made up of 15 amino acids. This CDR3 is CASSDSAGGYNEQFF. The CDR3, as DNA: TGTGCCAGCAGTGACTCGGCGGGAGGATACAATGAGCAGTTCTTC.

This clone appeared a few times. This likely came from a read error, as a far larger clone is one base away. The V call is TRBV7-8, the J call TRBJ2-7; D is unresolved. The V gene's germline CDR1 is SGHVS and CDR2 FQNEAQ. V was cut by 6 bases and J by 1 base, with 16 bases left in between. The CDR3 consists of 15 residues. CDR3 loop: CASSFLRYSSYEQYF. CDR3 coding DNA: TGTGCCAGCAGTTTCCTCCGCTACTCATCCTACGAGCAGTACTTC.

The chain combines TRBV7-2 with TRBJ2-2; 10 bases align to TRBD1. V was clipped by 2 bases and J by 3 bases; unmatched bases: 12. The CDR3 consists of 19 residues. Germline V CDR1 and CDR2: SGHTA, FQGNSA. The CDR3 coding sequence is TGTGCCAGCAGCTTAAGGGGACAGGGGTTTGTAATTCACACCGGGGAGCTGTTTTTT. Amino acids: CASSLRGQGFVIHTGELFF.

As regards this clone: This CDR3 is also generated by other DNA sequences in the sample. This chain uses TRBV5-1 with TRBJ2-7, with TRBD1 identical over 7 bases. The CDR3 is made up of 13 amino acids. J was trimmed by 7 bases and V by 0 bases; bases with no gene match: 4. The germline CDR1 and CDR2 sequences are SGHRS and YFSETQ. The CDR3 is CASSLAGTEEQYF. CDR3 coding DNA: TGCGCCAGCAGCTTGGCCGGGACAGAAGAGCAGTACTTC.